The T cell receptor (beta chain) under discussion was sequenced for a study of cytomegalovirus exposure and HLA in healthy donors. Study overall: It was reported in a later analysis that the same platform had been used for the 120 or so validation repertoires as for the approximately 700 first-cohort repertoires. Study-level results: Most TCR sequences showed up rarely, but some public TCRs showed up in many donors.

The germline CDR1 and CDR2 sequences are SGHRS and YFSETQ. Trimming removed 4 bases from V and 1 base from J, with 23 bases in between. This CDR3 spans 18 amino acids. Produced via immunoSEQ multiplex PCR; TCRdb's table is partial and in-frame only. The profile covers some 74,000 clones, with approximately 93% appearing a single time and about 3.6% taken by the ten largest. These donors were members of the roughly 120-subject validation cohort, a group separate from the approximately 670-subject first cohort. Details on this clone: Its specificity is not known.

The chain joins TRBV5-1 to TRBJ1-1, with D possibly being TRBD1 (6 bases). The receptor was derived from a woman in her twenties or thirties in good health and CMV-seronegative. The sample was PBMCs. The CDR3 sequence is CASSPGWSPTGKNTEAFF. For the CDR3, the DNA is TGCGCCAGCAGCCCCGGATGGAGCCCGACAGGCAAGAACACTGAAGCTTTCTTT.